This TCR beta chain appears in the sequencing data of a study of blood T cells in healthy people across ages. CDR3 length: 14 amino acids. Germline lookup yields CDR1 ENHRY and CDR2 SYGVKD. J lost 5 bases, V lost 7 bases, and 5 bases had no gene match. Points from the study as a whole: Lack of knowledge of donor CMV status possibly confounded expanded clonotype changes. Significant beta diversity loss was already apparent by age roughly 43, declining roughly linearly.

This clonotype has only a few counts. Its antigen is unidentified. The extraction recovered at least 5.5 micrograms of total RNA per sample. The second PCR ran about 6 to 11 cycles with a sample-barcoded 5' primer and J-beta primers. MiXCR was run by TCRdb on the 5' RACE reads, yielding one entry per CDR3 protein. The table includes around 1,600,000 distinct CDR3 sequences, 35% to 45% detected once. The receptor was isolated from a woman between 18 and 30 years old in good health. The chain combines TRBV10-3 with TRBJ1-6; 7 nucleotides agree with TRBD1. The source material was blood. The CDR3 DNA reads as TGTGCCATCAAAACTACAGGGGATAATTCACCCCTCCACTTT. Its protein product is CAIKTTGDNSPLHF.